This T cell receptor (beta chain) was sequenced in a study of blood T cell repertoires in COVID-19. In the study overall: Samples taken during acute and convalescent COVID-19 were collected in the United States, Italy and Spain. The analysed material was cDNA or gDNA that came from T cells, B-cell-depleted T cells, or PBMCs.

As handled by the study authors: Reference gene primer amplification gave estimated nucleated cell counts. Clones were read by immunoSEQ multiplex PCR, and TCRdb kept only the in-frame ones, dropping some. V and J calls and clone size are as listed in that table; D and trimming were resolved from the DNA. The sample consists of 190,000 or so clones, around 87% of them appearing once. The CDR3 extends over 14 amino acids. Trimming left V 1 base short and J 1 base short, with 6 bases between. Germline V lookup: CDR1 SEHNR, CDR2 FQNEAQ (reference sequence). The sequenced material came from peripheral blood. The receptor comes from a man in his forties with active or convalescent COVID-19. This chain joins TRBV7-9 and TRBJ2-3; D gene ambiguous. The CDR3 is CASSLVGRTDTQYF. As DNA, the CDR3 is TGTGCCAGCAGCTTAGTTGGCCGCACAGATACGCAGTATTTT.